Following are 9 T cell receptor beta chains from one sample sequenced in a study of cytotoxic CD8 clonotypes in ibrutinib-treated CLL. Clones were read by immunoSEQ multiplex PCR, and TCRdb kept only the in-frame ones, dropping some. The sample holds about 310,000 clones, roughly 79% seen once. The sequences come from PBMCs, collected before ibrutinib treatment. Source of these receptors: a human donor with chronic lymphocytic leukemia.

CDR3 in amino acids: CASSVGARYGYTF. The CDR3, as DNA: TGTGCCAGCAGCGTAGGCGCCCGCTATGGCTACACCTTC. V and J are TRBV9 and TRBJ1-2, with D unresolved. Trimming stripped 0 bases from V and 4 bases from J, with 7 bases between. The CDR3 is 13 residues long. Germline loops: CDR1 SGDLS, CDR2 YYNGEE.

The CDR3 region is CASSQDYRGLSNQPQHF. CDR3 bases: TGTGCCAGCAGCCAAGATTACAGGGGGCTTAGCAATCAGCCCCAGCATTTT. The V gene is TRBV4-2, the J gene TRBJ1-5, with 9 bases identical to TRBD1. This CDR3 is 17 amino acids long. Germline assignment: CDR1 LGHNA and CDR2 YNFKEQ. V was pared by 0 bases and J by 0 bases, with 3 bases of the junction left unmatched.

The chain couples TRBV9 to TRBJ1-4; 8 bases are shared with TRBD1. The CDR3 is made up of 16 amino acids. Unmatched junction bases numbered 7, after V lost 0 bases and J lost 6 bases. CDR1 and CDR2 (germline): SGDLS, YYNGEE. CDR3 nucleotide sequence: TGTGCCAGCAGCGTAGATCAGGGGGCGACATATGAAAAACTGTTTTTT. Protein sequence: CASSVDQGATYEKLFF.

This chain links TRBV7-9 with TRBJ1-1; D ambiguous. This CDR3 has 14 residues. The V gene's germline CDR1 is SEHNR and CDR2 FQNEAQ (reference sequence). V lost 3 bases and J lost 2, with 10 bases in between. The chain's CDR3 is CASSLFGRNTEAFF. CDR3 sequence (DNA): TGTGCCAGCAGCTTGTTTGGCAGAAACACTGAAGCTTTCTTT.

CDR3 sequence: CASSLWTQGFRDYGYTF. The CDR3 coding sequence is TGTGCCAGCAGCTTATGGACACAGGGTTTTCGAGACTATGGCTACACCTTC. The chain has TRBV5-6 and TRBJ1-2; possibly TRBD1 for D (6 bases). The CDR3 totals 17 residues. V lost 2 bases to trimming and J lost 3 bases, with 20 bases between them. Germline loops: CDR1 SGHDT, CDR2 YYEEEE. Complete variable domain (other parts from reference TRBV5-6 and TRBJ1-2): DAGVTQSPTHLIKTRGQQVTLRCSPKSGHDTVSWYQQALGQGPQFIFQYYEEEERQRGNFPDRFSGHQFPNYSSELNVNALLLGDSALYLCASSLWTQGFRDYGYTFGSGTRLTVV.

This chain uses TRBV7-9 with TRBJ2-1; D is possibly TRBD2 (5 bases). From germline, CDR1 is SEHNR and CDR2 FQNEAQ (reference sequence). This CDR3 region has 12 residues. For the CDR3, the DNA is TGTGCGGTGGGGAGTTCCTACAATGAGCAGTTCTTC. It is translated as CAVGSSYNEQFF.

The CDR3 region is CASSPAGASNEQFF. CDR3 coding DNA: TGTGCCAGCTCACCAGCGGGTGCTAGCAATGAGCAGTTCTTC. This chain joins TRBV18 and TRBJ2-1, with D perhaps matching TRBD2 (5 bases). The germline CDR1 and CDR2 sequences are KGHSH and LQKENI. V lost 2 bases and J lost 6, with 11 bases in between. This CDR3 region has 14 residues.

The J gene is TRBJ2-7, the V gene TRBV7-9; possible D gene TRBD2, 5 bases. Germline V CDR1 and CDR2: SEHNR, FQNEAQ (reference sequence). The V and J ends lost 5 bases and 4 bases respectively, with 15 bases between them. This CDR3 is 14 amino acids long. Here the CDR3 reads CASSPVSSRYEQYF. For the CDR3, the DNA is TGTGCCAGCAGCCCTGTCTCTAGCAGATACGAGCAGTACTTC.

The CDR3 region is CASSAVLGLRSYNEQFF. The CDR3 DNA is TGTGCCAGCAGTGCAGTACTAGGGCTACGCTCCTACAATGAGCAGTTCTTC. The chain carries TRBV6-4 and TRBJ2-1, with a weak D call TRBD2 (5 bases). Trimming took 4 bases from V and 0 from J, leaving 16 bases between them. The length of the CDR3 is 17 residues. The germline gives CDR1 MRHNA, CDR2 SNTAGT.